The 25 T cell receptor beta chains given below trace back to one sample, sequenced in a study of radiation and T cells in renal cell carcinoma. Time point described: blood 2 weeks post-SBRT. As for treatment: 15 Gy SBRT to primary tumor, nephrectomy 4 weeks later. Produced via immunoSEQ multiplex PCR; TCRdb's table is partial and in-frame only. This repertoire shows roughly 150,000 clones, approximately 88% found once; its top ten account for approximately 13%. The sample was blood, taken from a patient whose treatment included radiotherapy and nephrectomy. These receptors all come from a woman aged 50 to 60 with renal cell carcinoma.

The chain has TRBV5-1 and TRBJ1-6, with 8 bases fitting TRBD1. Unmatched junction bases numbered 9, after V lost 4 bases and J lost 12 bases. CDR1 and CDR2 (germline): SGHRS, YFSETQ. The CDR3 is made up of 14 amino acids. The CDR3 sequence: CASSPGQADLPLHF. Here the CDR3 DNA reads TGCGCCAGCAGCCCGGGACAGGCAGATTTACCCCTCCACTTT.

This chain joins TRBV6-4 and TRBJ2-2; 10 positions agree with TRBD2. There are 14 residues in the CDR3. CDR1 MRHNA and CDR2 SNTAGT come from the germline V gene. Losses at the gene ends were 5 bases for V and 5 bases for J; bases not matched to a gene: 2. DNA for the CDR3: TGTGCCAGCAGTCTGACTAGCGGGACCGGGGAGCTGTTTTTT. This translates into CASSLTSGTGELFF.

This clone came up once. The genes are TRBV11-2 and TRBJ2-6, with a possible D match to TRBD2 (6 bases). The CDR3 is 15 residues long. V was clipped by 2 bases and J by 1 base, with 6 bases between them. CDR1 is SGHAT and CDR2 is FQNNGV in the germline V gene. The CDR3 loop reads CASSLRESGANVLTF. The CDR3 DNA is TGTGCCAGCAGCTTACGGGAGTCTGGGGCCAACGTCCTGACTTTC.

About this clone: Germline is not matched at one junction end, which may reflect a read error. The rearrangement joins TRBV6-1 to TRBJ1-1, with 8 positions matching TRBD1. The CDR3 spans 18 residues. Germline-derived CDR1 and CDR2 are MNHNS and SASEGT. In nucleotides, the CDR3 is TGTGCCAGCAGTGACTTGGCAGGGGGCGACATTTGGAACGCTGAAGCTTTCTTT. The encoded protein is CASSDLAGGDIWNAEAFF.

In DNA form, the CDR3 reads TGTGCCAGTAGTGGACAGGGTTTTTGGTATGGCTACACCTTC. Encoded protein: CASSGQGFWYGYTF. The rearrangement uses TRBV19 and TRBJ1-2, with 8 bases lining up with TRBD1. There are 14 residues in the CDR3. Germline lookup yields CDR1 LNHDA and CDR2 SQIVND (reference sequence). The junction had 7 bases not matched to a gene; V was cut back by 5 bases and J by 5 bases.

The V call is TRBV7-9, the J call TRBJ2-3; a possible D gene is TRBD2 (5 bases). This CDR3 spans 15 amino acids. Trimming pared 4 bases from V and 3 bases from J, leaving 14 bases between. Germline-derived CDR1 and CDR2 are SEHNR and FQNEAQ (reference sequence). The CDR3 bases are TGTGCCAGCAGCTATATGGGAATAGCGACAGATACGCAGTATTTT. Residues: CASSYMGIATDTQYF.

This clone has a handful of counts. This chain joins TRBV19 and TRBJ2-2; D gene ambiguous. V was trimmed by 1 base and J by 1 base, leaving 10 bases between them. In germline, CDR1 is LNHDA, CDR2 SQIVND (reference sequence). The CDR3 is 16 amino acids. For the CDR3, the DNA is TGTGCCAGTAGTATAGCGAGATTGGGGAACACCGGGGAGCTGTTTTTT. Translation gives CASSIARLGNTGELFF.

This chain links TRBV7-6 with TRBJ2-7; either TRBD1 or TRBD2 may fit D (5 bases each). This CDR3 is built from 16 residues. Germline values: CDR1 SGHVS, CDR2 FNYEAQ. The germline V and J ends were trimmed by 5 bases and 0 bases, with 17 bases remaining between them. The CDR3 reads CASSTSGTSGSYEQYF. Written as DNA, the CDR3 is TGTGCCAGCAGCACCTCGGGGACCTCAGGCTCCTACGAGCAGTACTTC.

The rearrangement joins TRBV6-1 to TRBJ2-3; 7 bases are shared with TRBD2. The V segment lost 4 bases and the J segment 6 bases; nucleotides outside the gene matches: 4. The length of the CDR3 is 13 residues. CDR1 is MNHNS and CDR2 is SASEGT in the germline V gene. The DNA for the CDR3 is TGTGCCAGCAGTGGGCAGGGAGGGGATACGCAGTATTTT. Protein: CASSGQGGDTQYF.

The CDR3 nucleotides read TGTGCCACCAGCAGAGATTCTCTTAGAGTGCCCGAGAACACTGAAGCTTTCTTT. Encoded protein: CATSRDSLRVPENTEAFF. The rearrangement joins TRBV15 to TRBJ1-1; the D is unclear. This CDR3 has 18 amino acids. Trimming left V 0 bases short and J 1 base short, with 18 bases between. CDR1 and CDR2 (germline): LNHNV, YYDKDF (reference sequence).

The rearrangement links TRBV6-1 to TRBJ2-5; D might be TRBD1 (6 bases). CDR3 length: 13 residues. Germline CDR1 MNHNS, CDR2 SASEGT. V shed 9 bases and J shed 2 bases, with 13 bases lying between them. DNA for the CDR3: TGTGCCAGAAGCAGGGGTCGGCAAGAGACCCAGTACTTC. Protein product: CARSRGRQETQYF.

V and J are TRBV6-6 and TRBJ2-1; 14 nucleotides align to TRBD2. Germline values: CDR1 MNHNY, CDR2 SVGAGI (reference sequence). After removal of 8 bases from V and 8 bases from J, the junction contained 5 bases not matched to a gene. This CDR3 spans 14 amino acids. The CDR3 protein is CASSRLAGGHEQFF. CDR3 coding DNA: TGTGCCAGCTCCAGACTAGCGGGGGGGCATGAGCAGTTCTTC.

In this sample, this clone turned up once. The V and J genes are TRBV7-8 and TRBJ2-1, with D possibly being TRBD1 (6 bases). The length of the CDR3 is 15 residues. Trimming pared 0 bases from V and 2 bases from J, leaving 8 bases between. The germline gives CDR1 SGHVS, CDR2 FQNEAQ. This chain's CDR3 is CASSLAPGAYNEQFF. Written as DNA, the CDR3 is TGTGCCAGCAGCTTAGCCCCAGGGGCCTACAATGAGCAGTTCTTC.

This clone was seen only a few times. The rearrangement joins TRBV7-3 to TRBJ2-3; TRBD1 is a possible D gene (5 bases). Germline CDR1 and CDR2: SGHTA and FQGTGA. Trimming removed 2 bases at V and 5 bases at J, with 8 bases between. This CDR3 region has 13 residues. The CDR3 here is CASSLGAEDTQYF. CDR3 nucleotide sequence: TGTGCCAGCAGCTTAGGGGCCGAAGATACGCAGTATTTT.

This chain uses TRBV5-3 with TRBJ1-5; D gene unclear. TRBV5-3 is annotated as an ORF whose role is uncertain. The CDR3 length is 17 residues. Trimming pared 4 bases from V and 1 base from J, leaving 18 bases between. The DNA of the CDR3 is TGTGCCAGAAGCCCGGACTGGAGAGAGGTAAGCAATCAGCCCCAGCATTTT. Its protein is CARSPDWREVSNQPQHF.

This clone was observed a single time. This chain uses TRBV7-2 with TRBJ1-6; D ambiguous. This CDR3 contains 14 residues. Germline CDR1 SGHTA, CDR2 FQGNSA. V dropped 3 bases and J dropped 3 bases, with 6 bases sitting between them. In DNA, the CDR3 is TGTGCCAGCAGCTTTTTAATCTATAATTCACCCCTCCACTTT. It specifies CASSFLIYNSPLHF.

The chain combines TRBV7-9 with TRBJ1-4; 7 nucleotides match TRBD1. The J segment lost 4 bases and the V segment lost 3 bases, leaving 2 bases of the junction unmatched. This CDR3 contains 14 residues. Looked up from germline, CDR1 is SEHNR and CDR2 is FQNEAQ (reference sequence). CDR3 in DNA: TGTGCCAGCAGCTTCCGGGACAGTAATGAAAAACTGTTTTTT. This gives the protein CASSFRDSNEKLFF.

The CDR3 region is CASSRGTEYTQYF. The CDR3 nucleotides read TGTGCCAGCAGCCGTGGGACGGAGTATACGCAGTATTTT. The chain has TRBV7-9 and TRBJ2-3; D possibly matches TRBD1 or TRBD2 (5 bases each). CDR3 length equals 13 residues. Germline V gives CDR1 SEHNR, CDR2 FQNEAQ (reference sequence). V was shortened by 5 bases and J by 7 bases, with 13 bases between the two germline ends.

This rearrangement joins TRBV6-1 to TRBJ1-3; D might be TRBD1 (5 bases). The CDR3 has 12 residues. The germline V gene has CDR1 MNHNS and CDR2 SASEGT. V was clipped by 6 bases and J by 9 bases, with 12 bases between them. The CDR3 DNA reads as TGTGCCAGCAGGGCCAGTGGGGGCACCATATATTTT. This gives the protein CASRASGGTIYF.

Here the CDR3 reads CASSQDVGSSTEAFF. For the CDR3, the DNA is TGTGCCAGCAGCCAAGATGTAGGGTCCAGCACTGAAGCTTTCTTT. The rearrangement uses TRBV14 and TRBJ1-1; D not resolved. This CDR3 has 15 amino acids. The V gene lost 0 bases and the J gene lost 4 bases, with 12 bases spanning the gap. Germline V lookup: CDR1 SGHDN, CDR2 FVKESK.

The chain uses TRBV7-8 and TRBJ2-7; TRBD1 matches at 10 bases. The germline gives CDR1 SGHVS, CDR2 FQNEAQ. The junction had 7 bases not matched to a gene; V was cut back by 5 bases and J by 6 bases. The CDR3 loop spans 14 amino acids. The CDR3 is CASSHRDRGGEQYF. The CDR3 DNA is TGTGCCAGCAGCCACCGGGACAGGGGTGGCGAGCAGTACTTC.

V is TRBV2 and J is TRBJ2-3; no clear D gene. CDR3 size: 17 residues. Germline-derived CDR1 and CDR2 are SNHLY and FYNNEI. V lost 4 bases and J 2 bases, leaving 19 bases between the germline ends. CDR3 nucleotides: TGTGCCAGCAGTGCCAGCCGTAGCCTACCCCCCACAGATACGCAGTATTTT. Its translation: CASSASRSLPPTDTQYF. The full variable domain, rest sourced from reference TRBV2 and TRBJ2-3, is EPEVTQTPSHQVTQMGQEVILRCVPISNHLYFYWYRQILGQKVEFLVSFYNNEISEKSEIFDDQFSVERPDGSNFTLKIRSTKLEDSAMYFCASSASRSLPPTDTQYFGPGTRLTVL.

In DNA form, the CDR3 reads TGTGCCAGCAGCTCCGACGTCGACAGGGGGTATGAGCAGTACTTC. Translating gives CASSSDVDRGYEQYF. The chain joins TRBV7-9 to TRBJ2-7, with TRBD1 matching over 9 bases. This CDR3 contains 15 residues. Germline CDR1 is SEHNR and CDR2 is FQNEAQ (reference sequence). J was trimmed by 7 bases and V by 4 bases; bases with no gene match: 11.

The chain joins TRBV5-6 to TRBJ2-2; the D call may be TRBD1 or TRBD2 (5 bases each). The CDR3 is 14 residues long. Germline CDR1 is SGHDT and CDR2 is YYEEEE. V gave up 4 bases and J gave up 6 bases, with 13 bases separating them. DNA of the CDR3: TGTGCCAGCAGCCTGTGGGGGTTGTCCGGGGAGCTGTTTTTT. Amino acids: CASSLWGLSGELFF. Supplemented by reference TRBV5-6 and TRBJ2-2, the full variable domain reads DAGVTQSPTHLIKTRGQQVTLRCSPKSGHDTVSWYQQALGQGPQFIFQYYEEEERQRGNFPDRFSGHQFPNYSSELNVNALLLGDSALYLCASSLWGLSGELFFGEGSRLTVL.

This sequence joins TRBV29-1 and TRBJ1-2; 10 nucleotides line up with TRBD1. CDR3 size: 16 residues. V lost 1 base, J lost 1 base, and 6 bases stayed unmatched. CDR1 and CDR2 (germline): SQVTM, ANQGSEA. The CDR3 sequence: CSVEGGRDRGNYGYTF. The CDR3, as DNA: TGCAGCGTTGAAGGAGGCCGGGACAGGGGTAACTATGGCTACACCTTC.